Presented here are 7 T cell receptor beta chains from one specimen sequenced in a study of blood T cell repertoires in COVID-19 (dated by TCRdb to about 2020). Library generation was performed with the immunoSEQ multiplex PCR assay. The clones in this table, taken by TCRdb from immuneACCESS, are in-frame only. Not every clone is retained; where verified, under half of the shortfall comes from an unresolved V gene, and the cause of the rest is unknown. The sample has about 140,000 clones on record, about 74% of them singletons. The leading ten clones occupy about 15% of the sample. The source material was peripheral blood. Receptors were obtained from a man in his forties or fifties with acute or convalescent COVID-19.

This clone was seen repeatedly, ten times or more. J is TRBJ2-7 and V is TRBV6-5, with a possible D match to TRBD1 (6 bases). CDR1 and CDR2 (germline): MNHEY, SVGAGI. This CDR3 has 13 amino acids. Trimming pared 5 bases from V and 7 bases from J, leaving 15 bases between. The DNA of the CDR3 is TGTGCCAGCAGTACTCAGGGGTTGCGAGAGCAGTACTTC. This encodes CASSTQGLREQYF.

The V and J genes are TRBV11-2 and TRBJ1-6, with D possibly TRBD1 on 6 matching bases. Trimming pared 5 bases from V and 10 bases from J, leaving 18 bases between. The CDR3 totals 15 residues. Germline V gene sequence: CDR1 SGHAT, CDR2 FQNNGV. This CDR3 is CASSPPWDQGSPLHF. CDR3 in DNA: TGTGCCAGCAGCCCCCCCTGGGACCAGGGGTCACCCCTCCACTTT.

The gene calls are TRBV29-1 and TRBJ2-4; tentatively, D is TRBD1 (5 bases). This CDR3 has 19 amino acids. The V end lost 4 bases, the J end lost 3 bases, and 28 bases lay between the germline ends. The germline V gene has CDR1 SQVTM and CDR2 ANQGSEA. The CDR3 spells CSVVPYGALVESVKNIQYF. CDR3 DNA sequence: TGCAGCGTTGTACCCTATGGGGCCTTAGTTGAGTCGGTCAAAAACATTCAGTACTTC.

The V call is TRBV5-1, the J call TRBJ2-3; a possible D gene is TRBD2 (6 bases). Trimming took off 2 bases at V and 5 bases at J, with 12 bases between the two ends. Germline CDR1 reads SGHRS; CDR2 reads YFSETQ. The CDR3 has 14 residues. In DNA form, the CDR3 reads TGCGCCAGCAGCTTAGGCGGGGTGGGAGATACGCAGTATTTT. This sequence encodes CASSLGGVGDTQYF.

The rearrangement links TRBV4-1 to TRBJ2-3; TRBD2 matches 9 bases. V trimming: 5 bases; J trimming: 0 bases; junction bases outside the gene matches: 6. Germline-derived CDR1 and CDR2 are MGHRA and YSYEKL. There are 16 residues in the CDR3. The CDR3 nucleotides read TGCGCCAGCAGCTTTCGACTAGCGGCAAGCACAGATACGCAGTATTTT. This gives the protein CASSFRLAASTDTQYF.

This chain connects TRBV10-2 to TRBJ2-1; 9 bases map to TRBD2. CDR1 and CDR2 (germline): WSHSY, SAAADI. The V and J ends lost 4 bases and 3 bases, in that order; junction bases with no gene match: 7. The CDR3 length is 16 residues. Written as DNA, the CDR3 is TGCGCCAGCAGTGCGACGACTAGCGGATTCTACAATGAGCAGTTCTTC. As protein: CASSATTSGFYNEQFF.

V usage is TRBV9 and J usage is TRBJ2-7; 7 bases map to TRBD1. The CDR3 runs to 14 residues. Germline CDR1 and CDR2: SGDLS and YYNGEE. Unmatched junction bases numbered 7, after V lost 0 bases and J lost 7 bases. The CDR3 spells CASSVGTGAGEQYF. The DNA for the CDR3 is TGTGCCAGCAGCGTAGGAACAGGGGCAGGGGAGCAGTACTTC.